This T cell receptor (beta chain) was recovered during a study of T cell changes during pregnancy in multiple sclerosis. Repertoires were generated with immunoSEQ multiplex PCR, while TCRdb's copy carries only in-frame clones and drops some. The repertoire holds 79,000 or so clones, with less than 95% as singletons. This TCR was sampled from a female donor in good health, enrolled as a control in a pregnancy study. The sample in question was peripheral blood, obtained in the first trimester of pregnancy.

In DNA form, the CDR3 reads TGTGCCAGCAGCTTAGAGGGGAAGTCCTACAATGAGCAGTTCTTC. This sequence encodes CASSLEGKSYNEQFF. The rearrangement joins TRBV13 to TRBJ2-1, with a tentative D call TRBD1 (5 bases). The length of the CDR3 is 15 residues. Germline V gives CDR1 PRHDT, CDR2 FYEKMQ (reference sequence). V dropped 1 base and J dropped 1 base, with 8 bases sitting between them.